This TCR beta chain originates from a study of vaccination and CD4 T cells after COVID-19. The CDR3 totals 13 residues. Trimming took off 3 bases at V and 0 bases at J, with 8 bases between the two ends. CDR1 DFQATT and CDR2 SNEGSKA come from the germline V gene (reference sequence). MiXCR was run by TCRdb on the PCR reads, yielding one entry per CDR3 protein. The data contain 12,000 to 15,000 distinct CDR3 sequences, roughly three quarters of them seen just once; the ten biggest clones take up around 1.1%. The chain couples TRBV20-1 to TRBJ1-2, with no clear D. The origin of this receptor is a human donor who had recovered from COVID-19. The sample consisted of CD4+ T cells from blood, taken after SARS-CoV-2 vaccination. Here the CDR3 reads CSARARANYGYTF. The CDR3 DNA sequence: TGCAGTGCTAGGGCGCGTGCTAACTATGGCTACACCTTC.